These 11 T cell receptor beta chains share one sample of origin, sequenced in a study of blood T cell repertoires in COVID-19. Generated by immunoSEQ multiplex PCR, the TCRdb table keeps only in-frame clones and is missing some. The data show about 62,000 clones, with more than 65% seen just once and about a fifth held by the top ten. Sequenced material: peripheral blood. Receptor source: a woman older than 75 with active or convalescent COVID-19.

This sequence joins TRBV20-1 and TRBJ1-2; no firm D call. Germline V lookup: CDR1 DFQATT, CDR2 SNEGSKA (reference sequence). Trimming stripped 6 bases from V and 6 bases from J, with 11 bases between. The CDR3 totals 11 residues. The CDR3 loop reads CSATRGNGYTF. In DNA, the CDR3 is TGCAGTGCCACCCGGGGAAATGGCTACACCTTC.

This chain connects TRBV5-5 to TRBJ2-1, with TRBD1 identical over 8 bases. The CDR3 is 18 amino acids. Germline V gene lookup returns CDR1 SGHKS and CDR2 YYEKEE (reference sequence). V dropped 0 bases and J dropped 0; count of bases not matched to a gene: 8. Here the CDR3 DNA reads TGTGCCAGCAGCTTGGGTCAGGGGGCCCAGAGCTCCTACAATGAGCAGTTCTTC. It encodes CASSLGQGAQSSYNEQFF.

This clone was observed a few times. This chain uses TRBV5-1 with TRBJ2-2, with D possibly matching TRBD1 (5 bases). This CDR3 contains 16 residues. CDR1 is SGHRS and CDR2 is YFSETQ in the germline V gene. Trimming shortened V by 5 bases and J by 4 bases, and 18 bases separated the two germline ends. The chain's CDR3 is CASRNRLRSGTGELFF. In DNA form, the CDR3 reads TGCGCCAGCAGGAACAGGCTACGGTCGGGCACCGGGGAGCTGTTTTTT.

CDR3 DNA sequence: TGTGCCAGCAGTCTGCGGACTAGCGGGGGCCACAACAATGAGCAGTTCTTC. Translating it yields CASSLRTSGGHNNEQFF. The chain uses TRBV28 and TRBJ2-1; 13 bases align to TRBD2. CDR1 is MDHEN, CDR2 SYDVKM, per germline. With V trimmed by 5 bases and J by 5 bases, 9 bases remained unmatched. This CDR3 comprises 17 residues.

The chain uses TRBV4-1 and TRBJ1-1; D remains unclear. V was trimmed by 3 bases and J by 11 bases, leaving 19 bases between them. The CDR3 spans 14 residues. Germline V CDR1 and CDR2: MGHRA, YSYEKL. The DNA for the CDR3 is TGCGCCAGCAGCCACCCCCTGCAACCGGTGCGGGCTTTCTTT. Protein product: CASSHPLQPVRAFF.

The V and J genes are TRBV6-5 and TRBJ1-2, with a tentative D call TRBD1 (6 bases). There are 11 residues in the CDR3. CDR1 MNHEY and CDR2 SVGAGI come from the germline V gene. The V end lost 8 bases, the J end lost 8 bases, and 12 bases lay between the germline ends. CDR3 residues: CASARGGGYTF. As DNA, the CDR3 is TGTGCCAGCGCCCGTGGGGGCGGCTACACCTTC.

In DNA, the CDR3 is TGTGCCAGCAGCGCTGACTCCGGGACAGTTAATTCACCCCTCCACTTT. Its protein product is CASSADSGTVNSPLHF. This sequence joins TRBV9 and TRBJ1-6, with 7 nucleotides matching TRBD1. Losses at the gene ends were 3 bases for V and 6 bases for J; bases not matched to a gene: 9. The CDR3 is 16 amino acids. CDR1 and CDR2 (germline): SGDLS, YYNGEE.

This chain uses TRBV30 with TRBJ2-1; the match to TRBD2 covers 13 bases. CDR1 is GTSNPN and CDR2 is SVGIG in the germline V gene (reference sequence). With V trimmed by 5 bases and J by 9 bases, 4 bases remained unmatched. This CDR3 spans 13 amino acids. CDR3 sequence: CAWGLAGAGEQFF. The CDR3 coding sequence is TGTGCCTGGGGACTAGCGGGGGCGGGTGAGCAGTTCTTC.

The rearrangement uses TRBV18 and TRBJ1-1; no reliable D call. V was shortened by 3 bases and J by 3 bases, with 5 bases between the two germline ends. In germline, CDR1 is KGHSH, CDR2 LQKENI. The CDR3 spans 12 residues. The CDR3 sequence: CASSPRDTEAFF. DNA for the CDR3: TGTGCCAGCTCACCCCGGGACACTGAAGCTTTCTTT.

In this sample, this clone turned up once. The genes are TRBV6-5 and TRBJ1-5, with TRBD1 matching over 7 bases. V trimming: 8 bases; J trimming: 3 bases; junction bases outside the gene matches: 4. The CDR3 extends over 13 amino acids. The germline gives CDR1 MNHEY, CDR2 SVGAGI. CDR3 DNA sequence: TGTGCCAGCCGGGACAGTCCCAATCAGCCCCAGCATTTT. Translation: CASRDSPNQPQHF.

The chain is built from TRBV4-1 and TRBJ1-5; 9 positions agree with TRBD1. The CDR3 is 17 amino acids. From germline, CDR1 is MGHRA and CDR2 YSYEKL. V was pared by 4 bases and J by 1 base, with 8 bases of the junction left unmatched. The CDR3 is CASSPLDRGSSNQPQHF. The DNA for the CDR3 is TGCGCCAGCAGCCCTCTGGACAGGGGATCAAGCAATCAGCCCCAGCATTTT.